This T cell receptor beta chain was retrieved from a study of cytomegalovirus exposure and HLA in healthy donors. The CDR3 length is 15 residues. J was trimmed by 7 bases and V by 4 bases; bases with no gene match: 7. The germline gives CDR1 MDHEN, CDR2 SYDVKM. Study-level points and caveats: Fewer N-insertions (relative to the 666-donor mean) were reportedly seen in an Asian-associated ancestry cluster in a later analysis.

The PCR contained 60 Vbeta and 13 Jbeta primers. Produced via immunoSEQ multiplex PCR; TCRdb's table is partial and in-frame only. The data contain over 150,000 clones, around 77% of them singletons. This clone was seen a handful of times. What it binds is not known. The gene calls are TRBV28 and TRBJ1-6, with 7 bases fitting TRBD1. Sequencing was performed on PBMCs. The TCR comes from a woman between 45 and 65 years old in good health and CMV-seropositive. The CDR3 loop is CASSSGGGWNSPLHF. CDR3 nucleotide sequence: TGTGCCAGCAGTTCGGGAGGGGGCTGGAATTCACCCCTCCACTTT.